This T cell receptor (beta chain) was recorded in a study of control samples from healthy donors and cancer patients. The assay was immunoSEQ multiplex PCR, and TCRdb's table has in-frame clones only and misses some. The sample lists about 55,000 clones; 95% to 97% were seen once. The sample comprised blood. This TCR was sampled from a woman younger than 30 in good health.

DNA of the CDR3: TGTGCCAGCAGCGTAGGGGGGTACAATCAGCCCCAGCATTTT. Translated: CASSVGGYNQPQHF. The chain is built from TRBV7-9 and TRBJ1-5; maybe TRBD1 (6 bases). The CDR3 is 14 amino acids. Germline V gene lookup returns CDR1 SEHNR and CDR2 FQNEAQ (reference sequence). The V end lost 5 bases, the J end lost 3 bases, and 11 bases lay between the germline ends.